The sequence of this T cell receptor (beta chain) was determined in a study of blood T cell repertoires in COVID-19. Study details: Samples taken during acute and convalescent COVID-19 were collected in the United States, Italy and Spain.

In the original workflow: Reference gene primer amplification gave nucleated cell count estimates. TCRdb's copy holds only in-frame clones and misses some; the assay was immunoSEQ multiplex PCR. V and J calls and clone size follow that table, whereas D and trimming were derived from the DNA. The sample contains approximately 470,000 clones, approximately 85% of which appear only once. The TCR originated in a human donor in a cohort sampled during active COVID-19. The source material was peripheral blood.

CDR3 in amino acids: CAWSGQDYGYTF. In DNA form, the CDR3 reads TGTGCCTGGAGTGGACAGGACTATGGCTACACCTTC. The gene calls are TRBV30 and TRBJ1-2; possible D gene TRBD1, 6 bases. Germline loops: CDR1 GTSNPN, CDR2 SVGIG (reference sequence). The CDR3 is made up of 12 amino acids. Trimming shortened V by 1 base and J by 3 bases, and 6 bases separated the two germline ends. Complete variable domain (other parts from reference TRBV30 and TRBJ1-2): SQTIHQWPATLVQPVGSPLSLECTVEGTSNPNLYWYRQAAGRGLQLLFYSVGIGQISSEVPQNLSASRPQDRQFILSSKKLLLSDSGFYLCAWSGQDYGYTFGSGTRLTVV.